The clone carrying this T cell receptor beta chain was observed a handful of times. Antigen unknown. The same CDR3 is also encoded by other DNA sequences in this sample. Germline CDR1 is LNHDA and CDR2 is SQIVND (reference sequence). CDR3 length: 12 residues. V was trimmed by 1 base and J by 0 bases, leaving 0 bases between them. TCRdb's copy holds only in-frame clones and misses some; the assay was immunoSEQ multiplex PCR. The sample holds around 980,000 clones, around three quarters seen once. This specimen comes from a study of shared clonotypes between healthy human individuals. Study findings and constraints: A reduction in generation probabilities was seen for non-shared clonotypes relative to those shared by all four donors.

Sequencing was carried out using memory CD4+ T cells from PBMCs. Subset indicated: CD45RA-negative fraction. The chain carries TRBV19 and TRBJ1-2, with D unresolved. The sequence came from a man younger than 35 in good health. Some clones in this sample may be carry-over from other donors' samples. CDR3 sequence: CASSIANYGYTF. The CDR3 bases are TGTGCCAGTAGTATAGCTAACTATGGCTACACCTTC. Full variable domain (outside the CDR3, taken from reference TRBV19 and TRBJ1-2): DGGITQSPKYLFRKEGQNVTLSCEQNLNHDAMYWYRQDPGQGLRLIYYSQIVNDFQKGDIAEGYSVSREKKESFPLTVTSAQKNPTAFYLCASSIANYGYTFGSGTRLTVV.